A single sample gave rise to the 32 T cell receptor beta chains below, sequenced in a study of T cell changes during pregnancy in multiple sclerosis. Data came from immunoSEQ multiplex PCR; TCRdb stores just in-frame clones and leaves some out. This sample has roughly 83,000 clones; roughly nine tenths occur once, and the top ten carry 3.5%. Material: PBMCs, obtained in the first trimester of pregnancy. These receptor sequences come from a female donor in good health, serving as a control in a pregnancy study. Some clones in this sample may be carry-over from other donors' samples.

The J gene is TRBJ2-7, the V gene TRBV4-3; 9 nucleotides agree with TRBD2. This CDR3 is 18 amino acids long. Germline CDR1 reads LGHNA; CDR2 reads YSLEER. Losses at the gene ends were 0 bases for V and 0 bases for J; bases not matched to a gene: 9. The chain's CDR3 is CASSQDPTSGRISYEQYF. The CDR3, as DNA: TGCGCCAGCAGCCAAGATCCTACTAGCGGGCGCATCTCCTACGAGCAGTACTTC.

The rearrangement uses TRBV19 and TRBJ2-7, with D tentatively TRBD2 (5 bases). CDR1 is LNHDA, CDR2 SQIVND, per germline (reference sequence). Trimming took off 4 bases at V and 3 bases at J, with 10 bases between the two ends. There are 13 residues in the CDR3. The CDR3 protein is CASSTREGYEQYF. The CDR3 DNA reads TGTGCCAGTAGTACCCGCGAGGGCTACGAGCAGTACTTC.

This chain connects TRBV4-1 to TRBJ2-5; D possibly corresponds to TRBD1 (6 bases). This CDR3 has 15 amino acids. V dropped 3 bases and J dropped 7 bases, with 18 bases sitting between them. Per germline, CDR1 MGHRA and CDR2 YSYEKL. CDR3 sequence: CASSHPEGHGSTQYF. Written as DNA, the CDR3 is TGCGCCAGCAGCCACCCCGAGGGACACGGCTCGACCCAGTACTTC.

V usage is TRBV5-1 and J usage is TRBJ1-2; TRBD1 agrees at 9 bases. The CDR3 has 14 amino acids. Germline-derived CDR1 and CDR2 are SGHRS and YFSETQ. After removal of 1 base from V and 5 bases from J, the junction contained 3 bases not matched to a gene. The CDR3 DNA sequence: TGCGCCAGCAGCTTGAGACAGGGGGTGTATGGCTACACCTTC. Its protein product is CASSLRQGVYGYTF. The full variable domain, its missing parts supplied by reference TRBV5-1 and TRBJ1-2, is KAGVTQTPRYLIKTRGQQVTLSCSPISGHRSVSWYQQTPGQGLQFLFEYFSETQRNKGNFPGRFSGRQFSNSRSEMNVSTLELGDSALYLCASSLRQGVYGYTFGSGTRLTVV.

The chain combines TRBV6-5 with TRBJ1-4; D possibly corresponds to TRBD1 (6 bases). V was trimmed by 6 bases and J by 0 bases, leaving 8 bases between them. Germline V gene data show CDR1 as MNHEY and CDR2 as SVGAGI. The CDR3 is 14 amino acids. CDR3 coding DNA: TGTGCCAGCAGGGGGGCAGCAACTAATGAAAAACTGTTTTTT. Translating gives CASRGAATNEKLFF.

This chain uses TRBV5-4 with TRBJ2-5; 8 positions match TRBD1. This CDR3 region has 14 residues. J lost 0 bases, V lost 4 bases, and 2 bases had no gene match. The germline gives CDR1 SGHNT, CDR2 YYREEE (reference sequence). For the CDR3, the DNA is TGTGCCAGCAGCACACAGGGGGACCAAGAGACCCAGTACTTC. Protein: CASSTQGDQETQYF.

This sequence joins TRBV5-1 and TRBJ1-1; D unclear. Germline V CDR1 and CDR2: SGHRS, YFSETQ. V shed 3 bases and J shed 1 base, with 7 bases lying between them. This CDR3 spans 13 amino acids. CDR3 loop: CASSSEGNTEAFF. CDR3 in DNA: TGCGCCAGCAGCTCGGAGGGGAACACTGAAGCTTTCTTT. The full variable domain, rest sourced from reference TRBV5-1 and TRBJ1-1, is KAGVTQTPRYLIKTRGQQVTLSCSPISGHRSVSWYQQTPGQGLQFLFEYFSETQRNKGNFPGRFSGRQFSNSRSEMNVSTLELGDSALYLCASSSEGNTEAFFGQGTRLTVV.

This chain connects TRBV2 to TRBJ2-4; 7 nucleotides agree with TRBD2. Germline assignment: CDR1 SNHLY and CDR2 FYNNEI. Trimming took 5 bases from V and 8 from J; bases not matched to a gene: 9. The length of the CDR3 is 14 residues. The CDR3 loop is CASSPGGTEDIQYF. In DNA form, the CDR3 reads TGTGCCAGCAGTCCCGGGGGGACGGAGGACATTCAGTACTTC.

Here the CDR3 DNA reads TGTGCCAGCAGCCAGGTCGGGGGACAGGGGGTCTATGGCTACACCTTC. Translated: CASSQVGGQGVYGYTF. J is TRBJ1-2 and V is TRBV7-8; 11 bases agree with TRBD1. The CDR3 consists of 16 residues. V dropped 5 bases and J dropped 4; count of bases not matched to a gene: 9. CDR1 and CDR2 (germline): SGHVS, FQNEAQ.

The chain couples TRBV30 to TRBJ2-2; 10 bases map to TRBD1. The CDR3 spans 16 residues. The J segment lost 7 bases and the V segment lost 0 bases, leaving 8 bases of the junction unmatched. Looked up from germline, CDR1 is GTSNPN and CDR2 is SVGIG (reference sequence). CDR3 DNA: TGTGCCTGGAGTGTACGACAGGGGGCGCCGAACGGGGAGCTGTTTTTT. Protein sequence: CAWSVRQGAPNGELFF.

The chain has TRBV27 and TRBJ1-5; D is undetermined. The CDR3 runs to 12 residues. From germline, CDR1 is MNHEY and CDR2 SMNVEV (reference sequence). Trimming pared 5 bases from V and 0 bases from J, leaving 2 bases between. The CDR3 bases are TGTGCCAGCAGTCGTAGCAATCAGCCCCAGCATTTT. It specifies CASSRSNQPQHF.

This sequence joins TRBV28 and TRBJ1-2; D ambiguous. Trimming left V 8 bases short and J 2 bases short, with 9 bases between. This CDR3 region has 12 residues. Germline V gene sequence: CDR1 MDHEN, CDR2 SYDVKM. Written as DNA, the CDR3 is TGTGCCAGCGTAACTAGCAACTATGGCTACACCTTC. This codes for CASVTSNYGYTF.

This chain links TRBV12-5 with TRBJ2-7; maybe TRBD2 (7 bases). The CDR3 consists of 13 residues. Germline CDR1 reads LGHNT; CDR2 reads FRNRAP. Trimming left V 8 bases short and J 1 base short, with 12 bases between. The CDR3 region is CASTRGASYEQYF. The CDR3 DNA reads as TGTGCTAGTACCCGGGGGGCGTCCTACGAGCAGTACTTC. Filled out from reference TRBV12-5 and TRBJ2-7, the complete variable domain reads DARVTQTPRHKVTEMGQEVTMRCQPILGHNTVFWYRQTMMQGLELLAYFRNRAPLDDSGMPKDRFSAEMPDATLATLKIQPSEPRDSAVYFCASTRGASYEQYFGPGTRLTVT.

The chain is built from TRBV6-1 and TRBJ2-2, with 8 bases aligning to TRBD1. After removal of 2 bases from V and 7 bases from J, the junction contained 9 bases not matched to a gene. CDR1 MNHNS and CDR2 SASEGT come from the germline V gene. This CDR3 is 16 amino acids long. For the CDR3, the DNA is TGTGCCAGCAGTGAACAGAGACAGGGGCTTGGCGGGGAGCTGTTTTTT. It is translated as CASSEQRQGLGGELFF.

The chain has TRBV27 and TRBJ2-3, with TRBD2 as a possible D gene (6 bases). V was pared by 2 bases and J by 2 bases, with 14 bases between. The CDR3 length is 16 residues. Germline CDR1 MNHEY, CDR2 SMNVEV (reference sequence). CDR3 loop: CASSLEGRRITDTQYF. The CDR3 region has the DNA TGTGCCAGCAGTTTAGAGGGGAGGCGAATCACAGATACGCAGTATTTT.

The chain carries TRBV4-1 and TRBJ1-1, with D possibly TRBD1 on 6 matching bases. Trimming removed 5 bases from V and 3 bases from J, with 19 bases in between. The CDR3 has 16 residues. Per the germline V gene, CDR1 is MGHRA and CDR2 is YSYEKL. The chain's CDR3 is CASSASNRATDTEAFF. CDR3 DNA sequence: TGCGCCAGCAGCGCTTCCAACAGGGCAACGGACACTGAAGCTTTCTTT.

The V and J genes are TRBV5-1 and TRBJ2-2; a weak D match, TRBD2 (5 bases). Between the trimmed V and J ends, which lost 0 bases and 0 bases, there was a span of 15 bases. This CDR3 is 18 amino acids long. The germline CDR1 and CDR2 sequences are SGHRS and YFSETQ. The CDR3 region has the DNA TGCGCCAGCAGCTTGGAAGTCAGGAGGCGCACGAACACCGGGGAGCTGTTTTTT. As protein: CASSLEVRRRTNTGELFF.

This rearrangement joins TRBV7-9 to TRBJ1-2; D unclear. In germline, CDR1 is SEHNR, CDR2 FQNEAQ (reference sequence). Trimming shortened V by 1 base and J by 4 bases, and 7 bases separated the two germline ends. This CDR3 has 13 residues. CDR3 sequence (DNA): TGTGCCAGCAGCTTAGGCGGTTTCTATGGCTACACCTTC. It is translated as CASSLGGFYGYTF.

CDR3 bases: TGCGCCAGCAGCCAAGATCTAGCGGGGATAAATGAGCAGTTCTTC. Translation gives CASSQDLAGINEQFF. The V call is TRBV4-3, the J call TRBJ2-1; TRBD2 aligns across 9 bases. Trimming took 0 bases from V and 7 from J; bases not matched to a gene: 4. CDR1 is LGHNA, CDR2 YSLEER, per germline. This CDR3 is 15 amino acids long.

The chain employs TRBV7-3 and TRBJ2-6; the D gene is possibly TRBD1 (5 bases). Trimming shortened V by 8 bases and J by 2 bases, and 13 bases separated the two germline ends. CDR3 length: 15 amino acids. CDR1 SGHTA and CDR2 FQGTGA come from the germline V gene. Here the CDR3 reads CASSIGVAGANVLTF. The DNA for the CDR3 is TGTGCCAGCTCCATAGGGGTAGCTGGGGCCAACGTCCTGACTTTC.

The genes are TRBV25-1 and TRBJ2-2; tentative D call: TRBD1 (6 bases). CDR1 is MGHDK and CDR2 is SYGVNS in the germline V gene. The CDR3 loop spans 13 amino acids. V was clipped by 7 bases and J by 5 bases, with 11 bases between them. CDR3 region: CASKWDNTGELFF. CDR3 nucleotides: TGTGCCAGCAAGTGGGACAATACCGGGGAGCTGTTTTTT.

This clone was detected only a few times. The CDR3 DNA follows: TGTGCCAGCAGCCTGAACGCGGGGAAGACGCAGTATTTT. Its translation is CASSLNAGKTQYF. This chain uses TRBV7-9 with TRBJ2-3; tentative D call: TRBD2 (6 bases). The germline gives CDR1 SEHNR, CDR2 FQNEAQ (reference sequence). This CDR3 spans 13 amino acids. V lost 5 bases to trimming and J lost 9 bases, with 15 bases between them.

CDR3 in DNA: TGCAGCGTTGATGGAGGGCTTGACTATGGCTACACCTTC. Its translation is CSVDGGLDYGYTF. The chain employs TRBV29-1 and TRBJ1-2; no firm D call. CDR3 length: 13 amino acids. Trimming stripped 3 bases from V and 3 bases from J, with 11 bases between. Germline CDR1 and CDR2: SQVTM and ANQGSEA.

The chain recombines TRBV4-2 with TRBJ2-7, with D perhaps TRBD2 (7 bases). In germline, CDR1 is LGHNA, CDR2 YNFKEQ. Trimming cost V 1 base and J 2 bases, with 18 bases left between them. The CDR3 spans 17 residues. The CDR3 protein is CASSQGGRGAGPYEQYF. The CDR3 nucleotides are TGTGCCAGCAGCCAAGGGGGCCGGGGGGCGGGACCCTACGAGCAGTACTTC.

The V and J genes are TRBV19 and TRBJ2-2, with TRBD2 matching 10 bases. The germline gives CDR1 LNHDA, CDR2 SQIVND (reference sequence). This CDR3 has 17 amino acids. Unmatched junction bases numbered 12, after V lost 6 bases and J lost 5 bases. The CDR3 loop reads CASRKTSGARGTGELFF. The CDR3 nucleotides are TGTGCCAGTAGAAAAACTAGCGGGGCGAGGGGGACCGGGGAGCTGTTTTTT.

The rearrangement joins TRBV7-9 to TRBJ1-3, with a tentative D call TRBD1 (5 bases). Trimming removed 0 bases at V and 4 bases at J, with 10 bases between. Germline CDR1 SEHNR, CDR2 FQNEAQ (reference sequence). The CDR3 totals 15 residues. The CDR3: CASSLAVRQGNTIYF. The DNA of the CDR3 is TGTGCCAGCAGCTTAGCAGTACGACAGGGAAACACCATATATTTT.

This clone was recorded only once. The chain has TRBV10-1 and TRBJ1-5; D is unclear. The V gene's germline CDR1 is WNHNN and CDR2 SYGVQD (reference sequence). The CDR3 spans 15 residues. Deletions cut 1 base from V and 0 bases from J, with 7 bases between. The CDR3 sequence: CASSEWEISNQPQHF. The CDR3 DNA is TGCGCCAGCAGTGAGTGGGAGATTAGCAATCAGCCCCAGCATTTT.

V and J are TRBV5-4 and TRBJ2-1, with 10 bases matching TRBD2. CDR1 and CDR2 from the germline V gene are SGHNT and YYREEE (reference sequence). The CDR3 consists of 16 residues. J lost 5 bases, V lost 2 bases, and 7 bases had no gene match. The CDR3 loop is CASSFNPGLANNEQFF. CDR3 DNA: TGTGCCAGCAGCTTCAATCCGGGACTAGCGAACAATGAGCAGTTCTTC.

The chain links TRBV19 to TRBJ1-5; no clear D gene. The CDR3 spans 13 residues. Between the trimmed V and J ends, which lost 1 base and 11 bases, there was a span of 12 bases. Germline V gives CDR1 LNHDA, CDR2 SQIVND (reference sequence). The CDR3 loop reads CASSIARDTAQHF. CDR3 bases: TGTGCCAGTAGTATAGCACGAGACACAGCCCAGCATTTT.

The chain couples TRBV4-1 to TRBJ2-1; 8 bases match TRBD2. CDR1 and CDR2 from the germline V gene are MGHRA and YSYEKL. CDR3 length equals 14 residues. V lost 1 base and J lost 6; bases outside the gene matches: 2. The CDR3: CASSQVGGVNEQFF. The CDR3 coding sequence is TGCGCCAGCAGCCAAGTCGGGGGGGTCAATGAGCAGTTCTTC.

This chain connects TRBV27 to TRBJ2-3, with 8 bases identical to TRBD2. With V trimmed by 5 bases and J by 6 bases, 10 bases remained unmatched. CDR1 MNHEY and CDR2 SMNVEV come from the germline V gene (reference sequence). The CDR3 loop spans 15 amino acids. The CDR3: CASSPFGGGLDTQYF. The CDR3 nucleotides read TGTGCCAGCAGTCCGTTCGGGGGGGGGCTGGATACGCAGTATTTT.

The rearrangement links TRBV4-1 to TRBJ1-4; D gene uncertain. V was shortened by 4 bases and J by 11 bases, with 11 bases between the two germline ends. In germline, CDR1 is MGHRA, CDR2 YSYEKL. This CDR3 contains 12 residues. The CDR3 protein is CASSPTSGKLFF. CDR3 nucleotides: TGCGCCAGCAGCCCCACTAGCGGGAAACTGTTTTTT.